These 6 T cell receptor beta chains came from one sample sequenced in a study of CD8 T cells in ankylosing spondylitis. Study conclusions and caveats: In ankylosing spondylitis blood, a motif of fewer than 10 highly homologous TCR beta variants appeared characteristic.

Each CDR3 protein gets one entry after TCRdb re-called the 5' RACE reads with MiXCR. The sample has about 540,000 distinct CDR3 sequences, roughly 13% seen once. Their specific antigens are unknown. The material sequenced was blood, either unsorted or a sorted T cell fraction (not recorded which). These receptors originate from a male donor with ankylosing spondylitis.

The chain is built from TRBV7-2 and TRBJ2-5, with D uncertain. Deletions cut 5 bases from V and 5 bases from J, with 12 bases between. CDR3 length: 13 residues. CDR1 and CDR2 from the germline V gene are SGHTA and FQGNSA. The CDR3 loop reads CASSMRLGETQYF. The CDR3 DNA sequence: TGTGCCAGCAGCATGCGACTGGGCGAGACCCAGTACTTC.

There are many counts of this clonotype. The V gene is TRBV4-2, the J gene TRBJ2-5; 7 bases agree with TRBD2. Germline lookup yields CDR1 LGHNA and CDR2 YNFKEQ. V lost 1 base to trimming and J lost 7 bases; unmatched junction nucleotides: 12. There are 16 residues in the CDR3. The CDR3 loop is CASSQVQGGDGVTQYF. The CDR3 nucleotides are TGTGCCAGCAGCCAAGTCCAGGGAGGGGACGGAGTGACCCAGTACTTC.

At least ten counts were recorded for this clonotype. The chain is built from TRBV12-3 or TRBV12-4 and TRBJ1-5, with D perhaps matching TRBD1 (5 bases). CDR3 length equals 15 residues. Trimming pared 5 bases from V and 1 base from J, leaving 12 bases between. The CDR3, as DNA: TGTGCCAGCAGTCTCATGGACATCAGCAATCAGCCCCAGCATTTT. Its translation is CASSLMDISNQPQHF.

Comments on this clonotype: Its ends do not fully match the called genes, so a read error is possible. V is TRBV5-1 and J is TRBJ1-3; D remains unclear. The CDR3 length is 15 residues. CDR1 and CDR2 from the germline V gene are SGHRS and YFSETQ. CDR3 nucleotide sequence: TGCGCCAGCAGCTTTACAGCCGACTCTGAAAACACCATATATTTT. It codes for CASSFTADSENTIYF.

This clonotype has a count of ten or more. This sequence joins TRBV5-1 and TRBJ2-1, with 12 bases matching TRBD2. The CDR3 is made up of 17 amino acids. Germline V CDR1 and CDR2: SGHRS, YFSETQ. With V trimmed by 2 bases and J by 4 bases, 7 bases remained unmatched. The CDR3 loop is CASSLMRLAGEYNEQFF. CDR3 bases: TGCGCCAGCAGCTTAATGAGACTAGCGGGAGAATACAATGAGCAGTTCTTC. Supplemented by reference TRBV5-1 and TRBJ2-1, the full variable domain reads KAGVTQTPRYLIKTRGQQVTLSCSPISGHRSVSWYQQTPGQGLQFLFEYFSETQRNKGNFPGRFSGRQFSNSRSEMNVSTLELGDSALYLCASSLMRLAGEYNEQFFGPGTRLTVL.

In its sample, this clonotype was seen a few times. This chain links TRBV11-2 with TRBJ1-1; a weak D match, TRBD1 (5 bases). Germline values: CDR1 SGHAT, CDR2 FQNNGV. The CDR3 sequence is 13 residues long. V lost 1 base and J 11 bases, leaving 14 bases between the germline ends. The CDR3 is CASSLVVDRWAFF. CDR3 nucleotide sequence: TGTGCCAGCAGCTTAGTAGTCGACAGATGGGCTTTCTTT.